A single sample gave rise to the 21 T cell receptor beta chains below, sequenced in a study of cytomegalovirus exposure and HLA in healthy donors (dated by TCRdb to between 2016 and 2019). Library prep was done by the immunoSEQ multiplex PCR assay. For the multiplex PCR, a mixture combining 60 forward primers for TCR Vbeta segments and 13 reverse primers for TCR Jbeta segments was used. TCRdb provides this immuneACCESS table in a form limited to in-frame rearrangements. Some clones are lacking; in checked studies, under half of them reflect an unresolved V gene, and why the rest are absent is not known. Within this sample are about 82,000 clones, with more than 60% of them counted one time only. The ten largest clones add up to roughly an eighth of the sample. Sequencing was carried out using PBMCs. These receptors all come from a human donor in good health.

The gene calls are TRBV2 and TRBJ2-5; 7 positions agree with TRBD2. The V and J ends lost 4 bases and 5 bases, in that order; junction bases with no gene match: 4. The CDR3 spans 13 residues. Germline CDR1 is SNHLY and CDR2 is FYNNEI. The CDR3 DNA reads as TGTGCCAGCAGTGGACTAGCCCTGGAGACCCAGTACTTC. As protein: CASSGLALETQYF.

The rearrangement uses TRBV18 and TRBJ2-7; 8 bases map to TRBD1. The length of the CDR3 is 14 residues. The germline CDR1 and CDR2 sequences are KGHSH and LQKENI. With V trimmed by 6 bases and J by 7 bases, 11 bases remained unmatched. CDR3 residues: CASSQSRDRMEQYF. CDR3 DNA: TGTGCCAGCTCGCAAAGCCGGGACAGGATGGAGCAGTACTTC.

DNA for the CDR3: TGTGCCAGCAGCGGGTCGCGGGGGGGGAACACAGATACGCAGTATTTT. Amino acid sequence: CASSGSRGGNTDTQYF. This rearrangement joins TRBV2 to TRBJ2-3; 9 bases map to TRBD2. V was pared by 6 bases and J by 2 bases, with 9 bases of the junction left unmatched. CDR3 size: 16 residues. Germline V CDR1 and CDR2: SNHLY, FYNNEI.

Concerning this clone: This likely stems from a read error, as it lies one base from a far larger clone. The chain is built from TRBV5-4 and TRBJ2-7; 7 bases are shared with TRBD1. The V and J ends lost 4 bases and 3 bases, in that order; junction bases with no gene match: 10. The CDR3 runs 15 residues. Germline V gene sequence: CDR1 SGHNT, CDR2 YYREEE (reference sequence). The CDR3 sequence is CASSSRGQWRYEQYF. In DNA, the CDR3 is TGTGCCAGCAGCAGCAGGGGACAGTGGCGCTACGAGCAGTACTTC.

The chain employs TRBV10-1 and TRBJ2-3, with D perhaps TRBD2 (6 bases). V lost 3 bases, J lost 0 bases, and 10 bases lay in between. This CDR3 spans 15 amino acids. CDR1 is WNHNN, CDR2 SYGVQD, per germline (reference sequence). This CDR3 reads CASSDWEASTDTQYF. In nucleotides, the CDR3 is TGCGCCAGCAGTGACTGGGAGGCTAGCACAGATACGCAGTATTTT.

This sequence joins TRBV5-6 and TRBJ1-5; no reliable D call. The germline CDR1 and CDR2 sequences are SGHDT and YYEEEE. Trimming took 4 bases from V and 3 from J, leaving 14 bases between them. The CDR3 runs 15 residues. The CDR3 loop is CASSAGLALNQPQHF. CDR3 sequence (DNA): TGTGCCAGCAGCGCCGGACTGGCACTCAATCAGCCCCAGCATTTT.

As for this clone: As the CDR3 is not closed by the conserved phenylalanine or tryptophan, this likely results from a read error. No DNA is shown, since the ends of the CDR3 on it are uncertain; the CDR3 is the one TCRdb lists. The chain is built from TRBV5-8 and TRBJ1-1; whether TRBD1, the table's D call, matches the DNA was not checked. A total of 9 residues make up the CDR3, ends included. Looked up from germline, CDR1 is SGHTS and CDR2 is YDEGEE. CDR3 amino acids: CASSLTVLL.

The chain has TRBV29-1 and TRBJ2-5; 10 positions agree with TRBD2. Germline-derived CDR1 and CDR2 are SQVTM and ANQGSEA. The V gene end was trimmed by 2 bases and the J gene end by 7 bases; junction bases not matched to a gene: 4. The CDR3 extends over 13 amino acids. In DNA, the CDR3 is TGCAGCGTTGAAAAGCGGGGGGGAGGGACCCAGTACTTC. Its translation is CSVEKRGGGTQYF.

In DNA, the CDR3 is TGTGCCAGCAGTGACTCTAGCGGGGGCACAGATACGCAGTATTTT. Residues: CASSDSSGGTDTQYF. The chain employs TRBV6-4 and TRBJ2-3, with 8 positions matching TRBD2. Germline V lookup: CDR1 MRHNA, CDR2 SNTAGT. The junction had 0 bases not matched to a gene; V was cut back by 0 bases and J by 1 base. This CDR3 comprises 15 residues.

The table lists this clone with a few counts. This chain links TRBV7-9 with TRBJ2-7; 7 bases agree with TRBD1. The CDR3 runs 14 residues. The J segment lost 2 bases and the V segment lost 4 bases, leaving 5 bases of the junction unmatched. Germline CDR1 reads SEHNR; CDR2 reads FQNEAQ (reference sequence). The CDR3 protein is CASSWGQPAYEQYF. Written as DNA, the CDR3 is TGTGCCAGCAGCTGGGGACAGCCCGCCTACGAGCAGTACTTC.

The rearrangement uses TRBV29-1 and TRBJ2-1, with 11 bases matching TRBD2. From germline, CDR1 is SQVTM and CDR2 ANQGSEA. The V gene end was trimmed by 1 base and the J gene end by 7 bases; junction bases not matched to a gene: 6. The length of the CDR3 is 15 residues. The CDR3 sequence: CSVEGRASGRNEQFF. Here the CDR3 DNA reads TGCAGCGTTGAAGGTCGGGCTAGCGGGAGGAATGAGCAGTTCTTC.

This chain uses TRBV4-1 with TRBJ2-7, with a possible D match to TRBD1 (5 bases). Between the trimmed V and J ends, which lost 4 bases and 3 bases, there was a span of 19 bases. CDR1 and CDR2 from the germline V gene are MGHRA and YSYEKL. This CDR3 comprises 16 residues. CDR3 nucleotides: TGCGCCAGCAGCCGATCTACAGGAGCCCAGGGCTACGAGCAGTACTTC. Translation gives CASSRSTGAQGYEQYF.

CDR3 amino acids: CASSSPTDRYNEQFF. The CDR3 DNA reads TGTGCCAGCAGCTCCCCCACAGACAGGTACAATGAGCAGTTCTTC. The chain combines TRBV7-6 with TRBJ2-1, with D possibly being TRBD1 (6 bases). V shed 4 bases and J shed 4 bases, with 14 bases lying between them. The CDR3 sequence is 15 residues long. Germline V gives CDR1 SGHVS, CDR2 FNYEAQ.

J is TRBJ1-1 and V is TRBV29-1, with 8 bases fitting TRBD1. The germline V gene has CDR1 SQVTM and CDR2 ANQGSEA. The CDR3 has 13 residues. With V trimmed by 7 bases and J by 0 bases, 4 bases remained unmatched. CDR3 nucleotides: TGCAGCGCAGAGACAGGGGTGAACACTGAAGCTTTCTTT. Amino acid sequence: CSAETGVNTEAFF.

The chain employs TRBV9 and TRBJ2-1; 7 bases fit TRBD2. Per the germline V gene, CDR1 is SGDLS and CDR2 is YYNGEE. The ends lost 0 bases at V and 3 bases at J; junction bases unmatched: 3. This CDR3 has 15 amino acids. CDR3: CASSVGGGIYNEQFF. CDR3 coding DNA: TGTGCCAGCAGCGTAGGGGGGGGTATCTACAATGAGCAGTTCTTC.

The chain combines TRBV5-5 with TRBJ1-3; 8 bases agree with TRBD1. CDR3 length: 14 residues. Germline V CDR1 and CDR2: SGHKS, YYEKEE (reference sequence). V was pared by 3 bases and J by 8 bases, with 7 bases of the junction left unmatched. CDR3 residues: CASSSRDRRDTIYF. CDR3 nucleotides: TGTGCCAGCAGCTCCCGGGACAGGCGGGACACCATATATTTT.

As to this clone: The DNA is omitted, as the CDR3 cannot be located on it reliably, and the CDR3 follows TCRdb's listing. The chain uses TRBV4-1 and TRBJ1-6. The CDR3 length is 17 residues, termini included. Germline-derived CDR1 and CDR2 are MGHRA and YSYEKL. Here the CDR3 reads CASSQDPVGTGNSPLNF.

The chain is built from TRBV6-6 and TRBJ1-1, with D hard to call. The CDR3 extends over 15 amino acids. In germline, CDR1 is MNHNY, CDR2 SVGAGI (reference sequence). V was pared by 6 bases and J by 1 base, with 15 bases between. CDR3 amino acids: CASRDAGNRNTEAFF. Written as DNA, the CDR3 is TGTGCCAGCAGGGATGCGGGAAACCGGAACACTGAAGCTTTCTTT.

This rearrangement joins TRBV9 to TRBJ2-1; D uncertain. The CDR3 is made up of 13 amino acids. V shed 5 bases and J shed 7 bases, with 13 bases lying between them. Germline assignment: CDR1 SGDLS and CDR2 YYNGEE. The DNA of the CDR3 is TGTGCCAGCAGGCCTCGGGTTGGGAATGAGCAGTTCTTC. Its protein is CASRPRVGNEQFF.

The chain employs TRBV28 and TRBJ2-2; 13 nucleotides align to TRBD2. CDR1 and CDR2 from the germline V gene are MDHEN and SYDVKM. J gave up 5 bases and V 6 bases, and 6 bases lay outside the gene matches. The CDR3 loop spans 16 amino acids. The CDR3 spells CASSERGLAGTGELFF. The CDR3 region has the DNA TGTGCCAGCAGCGAAAGGGGACTAGCGGGGACCGGGGAGCTGTTTTTT.

The chain links TRBV27 to TRBJ1-5; weak D call: TRBD1 (5 bases). Trimming left V 5 bases short and J 2 bases short, with 13 bases between. There are 15 residues in the CDR3. Germline V lookup: CDR1 MNHEY, CDR2 SMNVEV (reference sequence). The CDR3: CASSGVGPGNQPQHF. The CDR3 nucleotides are TGTGCCAGCAGTGGAGTGGGGCCAGGCAATCAGCCCCAGCATTTT.